This is a list of T cell receptor beta chains from one sample in a study of human T cells and chemical hapten exposure. TCRdb analysed the RACE reads with MiXCR anew, one entry per CDR3 protein. The sample contains 89,000 or so distinct CDR3 sequences, approximately 7% of which appear only once. The sequences come from whole blood, collected in connection with sensitization to the hapten diphenylcyclopropenone (DPC). The receptors derive from a woman younger than 45 with alopecia areata. Some clones in this sample may be carry-over from other donors' samples. Both conserved end residues are part of each CDR3. D genes are given only for firm matches. A clone size is listed for some rows: how often the clone was seen (once, few, many), or a class if it is expanded.

j_call: TRBJ2-5; clone_size: many; d_call: NA; v_call: TRBV9; cdr3_aa: CASSDGLSETQYF; cdr3_nt: TGTGCCAGCAGCGACGGACTTTCAGAGACCCAGTACTTC
j_call: TRBJ2-3; clone_size: many; d_call: TRBD2; v_call: TRBV20-1; cdr3_aa: CSAPGTSSTDTQYF; cdr3_nt: TGCAGTGCCCCCGGGACTAGCAGCACAGATACGCAGTATTTT
j_call: TRBJ1-1; clone_size: few; d_call: NA; v_call: TRBV20-1; cdr3_aa: CSASRSGPEAFF; cdr3_nt: TGCAGTGCTAGTCGTTCGGGCCCTGAAGCTTTCTTT
j_call: TRBJ2-7; clone_size: NA; d_call: NA; v_call: TRBV10-3; cdr3_aa: CAISDLRQGYYEQYF; cdr3_nt: TGTGCCATCAGTGACCTTCGTCAGGGGTACTACGAGCAGTACTTC
j_call: TRBJ2-7; clone_size: many; d_call: NA; v_call: TRBV12-3/TRBV12-4; cdr3_aa: CASSPGSTYEQYF; cdr3_nt: TGTGCCAGCAGCCCGGGATCCACCTACGAGCAGTACTTC
j_call: TRBJ1-1; clone_size: NA; d_call: TRBD1; v_call: TRBV7-9; cdr3_aa: CASSLAGGGSSNTEAFF; cdr3_nt: TGTGCCAGCAGCTTAGCAGGGGGCGGGTCATCAAACACTGAAGCTTTCTTT
j_call: TRBJ2-2; clone_size: many; d_call: NA; v_call: TRBV29-1; cdr3_aa: CSVVQGMWPGELFF; cdr3_nt: TGCAGCGTTGTCCAGGGAATGTGGCCCGGGGAGCTGTTTTTT
j_call: TRBJ1-2; clone_size: NA; d_call: TRBD1; v_call: TRBV6-1; cdr3_aa: CASSEGDSYGYTF; cdr3_nt: TGTGCCAGCAGTGAAGGGGACAGCTATGGCTACACCTTC
j_call: TRBJ1-6; clone_size: few; d_call: NA; v_call: TRBV29-1; cdr3_aa: CSAGQPNSPLHF; cdr3_nt: TGCAGCGCCGGACAACCTAATTCACCCCTCCACTTT
j_call: TRBJ1-1; clone_size: many; d_call: NA; v_call: TRBV2; cdr3_aa: CASSLNRYTEAFF; cdr3_nt: TGTGCCAGCAGTCTAAACCGGTACACTGAAGCTTTCTTT
j_call: TRBJ2-1; clone_size: many; d_call: NA; v_call: TRBV21-1; cdr3_aa: CASTMFPLTRSYNEQFF; cdr3_nt: TGTGCCAGCACCATGTTCCCTCTAACTCGCTCCTACAATGAGCAGTTCTTC
j_call: TRBJ1-5; clone_size: many; d_call: NA; v_call: TRBV2; cdr3_aa: CAIYEGTQPHQPQHF; cdr3_nt: TGTGCCATCTATGAAGGGACACAGCCCCATCAGCCCCAGCATTTT
j_call: TRBJ2-1; clone_size: few; d_call: TRBD2; v_call: TRBV9; cdr3_aa: CASSGTLGGTYNEQFF; cdr3_nt: TGTGCCAGCAGCGGGACACTGGGGGGGACCTACAATGAGCAGTTCTTC
j_call: TRBJ2-3; clone_size: many; d_call: TRBD1; v_call: TRBV27; cdr3_aa: CASSLYNQGTGGGTDTQYF; cdr3_nt: TGTGCCAGCAGTTTATACAACCAAGGCACAGGGGGTGGCACAGATACGCAGTATTTT
j_call: TRBJ2-2; clone_size: NA; d_call: TRBD2; v_call: TRBV5-1; cdr3_aa: CASSLTSGRTGELFF; cdr3_nt: TGCGCCAGCAGCTTGACTAGCGGGCGCACCGGGGAGCTGTTTTTT
j_call: TRBJ2-5; clone_size: many; d_call: TRBD2; v_call: TRBV2; cdr3_aa: CASSLAGLQETQYF; cdr3_nt: TGTGCCAGCAGTCTAGCGGGGCTACAAGAGACCCAGTACTTC
j_call: TRBJ1-1; clone_size: NA; d_call: NA; v_call: TRBV20-1; cdr3_aa: CSAPAQGRAEAFF; cdr3_nt: TGCAGTGCCCCCGCTCAGGGGAGGGCTGAAGCTTTCTTT
j_call: TRBJ1-1; clone_size: few; d_call: NA; v_call: TRBV21-1; cdr3_aa: CASIKRGQMNTEAFF; cdr3_nt: TGTGCCAGCATTAAACGGGGACAGATGAACACTGAAGCTTTCTTT
j_call: TRBJ1-1; clone_size: NA; d_call: NA; v_call: TRBV30; cdr3_aa: CAWARGTLNTEAFF; cdr3_nt: TGTGCCTGGGCGAGGGGGACTCTGAACACTGAAGCTTTCTTT
j_call: TRBJ2-6; clone_size: many; d_call: TRBD2; v_call: TRBV12-3/TRBV12-4; cdr3_aa: CASSPAGTSGSGANVLTF; cdr3_nt: TGTGCCAGCAGTCCAGCCGGGACTAGTGGATCTGGGGCCAACGTCCTGACTTTC
j_call: TRBJ1-5; clone_size: few; d_call: NA; v_call: TRBV5-1; cdr3_aa: CASSMEGGNQPQHF; cdr3_nt: TGCGCCAGCAGCATGGAGGGGGGGAATCAGCCCCAGCATTTT
j_call: TRBJ1-5; clone_size: many; d_call: NA; v_call: TRBV7-2; cdr3_aa: CASSHRRWGQGQPQHF; cdr3_nt: TGTGCCAGCAGCCACCGCCGATGGGGTCAAGGTCAGCCCCAGCATTTT
j_call: TRBJ1-4; clone_size: few; d_call: NA; v_call: TRBV5-4; cdr3_aa: CASSGFGEKLFF; cdr3_nt: TGTGCCAGCAGCGGATTTGGGGAAAAACTGTTTTTT
j_call: TRBJ1-2; clone_size: many; d_call: NA; v_call: TRBV20-1; cdr3_aa: CSARAPPSPSNYGYTF; cdr3_nt: TGCAGTGCTAGAGCCCCACCATCCCCGAGTAACTATGGCTACACCTTC
j_call: TRBJ1-2; clone_size: NA; d_call: NA; v_call: TRBV25-1; cdr3_aa: CASSETNNYGYTF; cdr3_nt: TGTGCCAGCAGTGAAACCAATAACTATGGCTACACCTTC